These 23 T cell receptor beta chains share one sample of origin, sequenced in a study of blood T cell repertoires in COVID-19. Sequencing used immunoSEQ multiplex PCR; TCRdb keeps in-frame clones, though not all of them. Among 120,000 or so clones listed, more than 75% were seen once. The sample was peripheral blood. These TCRs come from a human donor in a cohort sampled during active COVID-19.

The rearrangement links TRBV11-2 to TRBJ2-7; weak D call: TRBD2 (7 bases). Deletions cut 5 bases from V and 1 base from J, with 15 bases between. The length of the CDR3 is 15 residues. Germline loops: CDR1 SGHAT, CDR2 FQNNGV. CDR3 sequence reads: CASSTGPGLSYEQYF. CDR3 DNA: TGTGCCAGCAGCACAGGGCCGGGACTATCCTACGAGCAGTACTTC.

The rearrangement joins TRBV6-5 to TRBJ1-3; D call uncertain. Trimming cost V 0 bases and J 2 bases, with 8 bases left between them. CDR1 MNHEY and CDR2 SVGAGI come from the germline V gene. CDR3 length equals 15 residues. In DNA, the CDR3 is TGTGCCAGCAGTTACTCAACGGAGACTGGAAACACCATATATTTT. It codes for CASSYSTETGNTIYF.

This chain uses TRBV5-4 with TRBJ1-1, with D possibly being TRBD1 (6 bases). Per the germline V gene, CDR1 is SGHNT and CDR2 is YYREEE (reference sequence). This CDR3 is 16 amino acids long. With 1 base removed from V and 4 bases from J, the gap between germline ends came to 17 bases. The CDR3 is CASSLPATTGSTEAFF. The DNA for the CDR3 is TGTGCCAGCAGCTTGCCCGCCACTACAGGGTCCACTGAAGCTTTCTTT.

This clone was picked up one time. This chain links TRBV18 with TRBJ1-2; D is ambiguous. V lost 2 bases to trimming and J lost 4 bases, with 11 bases between them. The length of the CDR3 is 14 residues. Germline values: CDR1 KGHSH, CDR2 LQKENI. CDR3 nucleotide sequence: TGTGCCAGCTCACCAAATGACAAGATCTATGGCTACACCTTC. Encoded protein: CASSPNDKIYGYTF.

The rearrangement links TRBV6-5 to TRBJ2-3, with 7 bases lining up with TRBD2. V shed 0 bases, J shed 6 bases, and the junction held 0 bases outside the gene matches. From germline, CDR1 is MNHEY and CDR2 SVGAGI. This CDR3 contains 13 residues. The CDR3 DNA reads as TGTGCCAGCAGTTACTCTAGCGGGGATACGCAGTATTTT. It yields the protein CASSYSSGDTQYF.

The chain's CDR3 is CASSDGPLAKNIQYF. Written as DNA, the CDR3 is TGTGCCAGCAGTGATGGGCCCCTAGCCAAAAACATTCAGTACTTC. The chain joins TRBV25-1 to TRBJ2-4, with D unresolved. Germline V gene lookup returns CDR1 MGHDK and CDR2 SYGVNS. Trimming removed 3 bases from V and 0 bases from J, with 9 bases in between. The length of the CDR3 is 15 residues.

The V gene is TRBV28, the J gene TRBJ2-6, with TRBD1 matching 7 bases. The germline gives CDR1 MDHEN, CDR2 SYDVKM. With V trimmed by 4 bases and J by 0 bases, 0 bases remained unmatched. The CDR3 length is 15 residues. The CDR3 sequence: CASSSGGSGANVLTF. The CDR3, as DNA: TGTGCCAGCAGTTCAGGGGGCTCTGGGGCCAACGTCCTGACTTTC.

The CDR3 reads CASNPTHTQYF. The CDR3 DNA follows: TGTGCCAGCAACCCTACCCATACGCAGTATTTT. The chain combines TRBV25-1 with TRBJ2-3; unclear D gene. This CDR3 has 11 amino acids. Trimming left V 7 bases short and J 7 bases short, with 9 bases between. The germline V gene encodes CDR1 MGHDK and CDR2 SYGVNS. Supplemented by reference TRBV25-1 and TRBJ2-3, the full variable domain reads EADIYQTPRYLVIGTGKKITLECSQTMGHDKMYWYQQDPGMELHLIHYSYGVNSTEKGDLSSESTVSRIRTEHFPLTLESARPSHTSQYLCASNPTHTQYFGPGTRLTVL.

The chain joins TRBV2 to TRBJ1-1; D uncertain. The germline V gene encodes CDR1 SNHLY and CDR2 FYNNEI. The CDR3 runs to 10 residues. The V end lost 8 bases, the J end lost 2 bases, and 3 bases lay between the germline ends. This chain's CDR3 is CASGNTEAFF. In DNA form, the CDR3 reads TGTGCCAGCGGCAACACTGAAGCTTTCTTT. Using reference TRBV2 and TRBJ1-1 for the parts outside the CDR3, the full variable domain is EPEVTQTPSHQVTQMGQEVILRCVPISNHLYFYWYRQILGQKVEFLVSFYNNEISEKSEIFDDQFSVERPDGSNFTLKIRSTKLEDSAMYFCASGNTEAFFGQGTRLTVV.

In its sample, this clone was seen a few times. The chain has TRBV11-2 and TRBJ1-6, with 7 bases lining up with TRBD1. Germline CDR1 is SGHAT and CDR2 is FQNNGV. The length of the CDR3 is 15 residues. V lost 1 base and J lost 7; bases outside the gene matches: 4. The CDR3 DNA follows: TGTGCCAGCAGCTTAGGATCAGGGGGGAATTCACCCCTCCACTTT. Translating gives CASSLGSGGNSPLHF.

V usage is TRBV5-1 and J usage is TRBJ2-7, with D possibly being TRBD1 (6 bases). Trimming pared 3 bases from V and 6 bases from J, leaving 13 bases between. Germline CDR1 SGHRS, CDR2 YFSETQ. This CDR3 contains 13 residues. CDR3 DNA: TGCGCCAGCAGCTCCTCAGGGGCGATCGAGCAGTACTTC. Translation gives CASSSSGAIEQYF.

The V call is TRBV3-1 (or the pseudogene TRBV3-2), the J call TRBJ2-3, with TRBD2 as a possible D gene (5 bases). Trimming shortened V by 8 bases and J by 0 bases, and 12 bases separated the two germline ends. This CDR3 spans 14 amino acids. Germline CDR1 LGHDT, CDR2 YNNKEL (reference sequence). In nucleotides, the CDR3 is TGTGCCAGCGGAGCGGCCTATAGCACAGATACGCAGTATTTT. It encodes CASGAAYSTDTQYF.

V is TRBV5-6 and J is TRBJ1-2; 10 bases match TRBD1. The junction had 7 bases not matched to a gene; V was cut back by 4 bases and J by 4 bases. The CDR3 length is 15 residues. Germline V gives CDR1 SGHDT, CDR2 YYEEEE. The CDR3 coding sequence is TGTGCCAGCAGCGCCGGACAGGGGGTTATCTATGGCTACACCTTC. Protein product: CASSAGQGVIYGYTF.

The chain recombines TRBV6-2 or TRBV6-3 with TRBJ2-7; TRBD2 matches at 11 bases. This CDR3 is 17 amino acids long. J was trimmed by 0 bases and V by 2 bases; bases with no gene match: 6. In germline, CDR1 is MNHEY, CDR2 SVGEGT. CDR3 bases: TGTGCCAGCAGTTACCCTTTGACTAGCGGGATCTCCTACGAGCAGTACTTC. Amino acid sequence: CASSYPLTSGISYEQYF.

V is TRBV5-4 and J is TRBJ2-5; 9 bases fit TRBD2. The CDR3 contains 14 residues. Unmatched junction bases numbered 6, after V lost 4 bases and J lost 5 bases. Germline V gene sequence: CDR1 SGHNT, CDR2 YYREEE (reference sequence). The CDR3 coding sequence is TGTGCCAGCAGCGCGGGGGGGCCCTGGGAGACCCAGTACTTC. It encodes CASSAGGPWETQYF.

The chain joins TRBV28 to TRBJ2-1, with unresolved D. Germline CDR1 reads MDHEN; CDR2 reads SYDVKM. This CDR3 has 12 residues. The V end was cut by 3 bases, the J end by 10 bases, with 10 bases between. Here the CDR3 DNA reads TGTGCCAGCAGTTTGATCATCAGGGAGCAGTTCTTC. This translates into CASSLIIREQFF.

The CDR3 sequence: CASSLDILGGNTIYF. In DNA, the CDR3 is TGTGCCAGCAGCTTAGATATCCTGGGCGGGAACACCATATATTTT. The J gene is TRBJ1-3, the V gene TRBV7-2; no clear D. The germline CDR1 and CDR2 sequences are SGHTA and FQGNSA. The V and J ends lost 1 base and 7 bases respectively, with 14 bases between them. This CDR3 region has 15 residues.

The rearrangement links TRBV7-6 to TRBJ1-4; TRBD1 agrees at 9 bases. The CDR3 extends over 15 amino acids. V was pared by 6 bases and J by 6 bases, with 8 bases of the junction left unmatched. Germline CDR1 reads SGHVS; CDR2 reads FNYEAQ. The CDR3 nucleotides are TGTGCCAGCAGTGCTGAGACAGGGGGTGATGAAAAACTGTTTTTT. Encoded protein: CASSAETGGDEKLFF.

The chain joins TRBV5-5 to TRBJ2-7; possible D gene TRBD2, 6 bases. The CDR3 length is 17 residues. CDR1 and CDR2 (germline): SGHKS, YYEKEE (reference sequence). V lost 1 base, J lost 0 bases, and 17 bases lay in between. The CDR3 spells CASSLFSAGLGSYEQYF. The CDR3, as DNA: TGTGCCAGCAGCTTGTTCTCTGCGGGGCTCGGCTCCTACGAGCAGTACTTC.

V and J are TRBV5-8 and TRBJ1-2; 10 positions agree with TRBD1. This CDR3 has 16 amino acids. Germline CDR1 and CDR2: SGHTS and YDEGEE. V lost 4 bases and J lost 0; bases outside the gene matches: 6. The CDR3 sequence: CASSRDGTGANYGYTF. CDR3 DNA sequence: TGTGCCAGCAGCCGGGACGGGACAGGGGCTAACTATGGCTACACCTTC.

The rearrangement uses TRBV11-2 and TRBJ2-1; 10 positions match TRBD2. Unmatched junction bases numbered 8, after V lost 5 bases and J lost 4 bases. The CDR3 runs 16 residues. The V gene's germline CDR1 is SGHAT and CDR2 FQNNGV. The CDR3 DNA sequence: TGTGCCAGCAGCCCGGGGGTAGCGGGGGGTTACAATGAGCAGTTCTTC. The encoded protein is CASSPGVAGGYNEQFF.

The chain recombines TRBV5-1 with TRBJ2-1, with a weak D call TRBD2 (5 bases). Germline V lookup: CDR1 SGHRS, CDR2 YFSETQ. Trimming left V 4 bases short and J 5 bases short, with 19 bases between. The CDR3 contains 16 residues. The chain's CDR3 is CASSQTRRTVNNEQFF. CDR3 in DNA: TGCGCCAGCAGCCAGACCCGGCGGACTGTAAACAATGAGCAGTTCTTC.

Only one count was recorded for this clone. V gene TRBV25-1 combines with J gene TRBJ2-1; TRBD2 matches 8 bases. The CDR3 is 13 residues long. Germline trimming cut 3 bases from V and 7 bases from J; bases unmatched to any gene: 2. Germline values: CDR1 MGHDK, CDR2 SYGVNS. The CDR3 coding sequence is TGTGCCAGCAGTGATGGGACTAGAAATGAGCAGTTCTTC. It specifies CASSDGTRNEQFF.